This TCR beta chain was captured by sequencing in a study of metastatic and nonmetastatic thyroid tumors. Study-level information: Repertoire comparison spanned blood and tumor or nodule tissue of malignant and benign thyroid patients.

Patients had received no treatment of any kind before thyroid surgery. As for this clone: Sequence at one end of the junction differs from germline and may be a read error.

This CDR3 is 8 amino acids long. Germline assignment: CDR1 DFQATT and CDR2 SNEGSKA (reference sequence). TCRdb re-called the PCR reads through MiXCR. The top ten clones hold roughly a fifth of a sample with 8,500 to 10,000 clones, about 28% of them seen once. The receptor was isolated from a female donor with papillary thyroid cancer or a benign thyroid nodule (not recorded which). Some clones in this sample may be carry-over from other donors' samples. The sequenced sample consisted of tumor tissue. The rearrangement joins TRBV20-1 to TRBJ1-1, with 8 bases that match TRBD1. The chain's CDR3 is CSFQGAPF. In DNA, the CDR3 is TGCAGTTTCCAGGGGGCCCCATTT.